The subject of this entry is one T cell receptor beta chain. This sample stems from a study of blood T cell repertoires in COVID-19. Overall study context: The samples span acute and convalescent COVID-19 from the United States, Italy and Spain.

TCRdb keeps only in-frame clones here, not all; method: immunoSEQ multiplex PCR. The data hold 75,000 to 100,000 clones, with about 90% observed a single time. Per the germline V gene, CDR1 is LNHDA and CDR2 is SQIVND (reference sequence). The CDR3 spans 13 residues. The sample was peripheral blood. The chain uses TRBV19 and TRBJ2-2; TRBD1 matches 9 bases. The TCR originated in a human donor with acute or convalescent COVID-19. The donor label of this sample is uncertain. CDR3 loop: CVSRDRATGELFF. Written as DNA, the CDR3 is TGTGTCTCGCGGGACAGGGCCACCGGGGAGCTGTTTTTT.